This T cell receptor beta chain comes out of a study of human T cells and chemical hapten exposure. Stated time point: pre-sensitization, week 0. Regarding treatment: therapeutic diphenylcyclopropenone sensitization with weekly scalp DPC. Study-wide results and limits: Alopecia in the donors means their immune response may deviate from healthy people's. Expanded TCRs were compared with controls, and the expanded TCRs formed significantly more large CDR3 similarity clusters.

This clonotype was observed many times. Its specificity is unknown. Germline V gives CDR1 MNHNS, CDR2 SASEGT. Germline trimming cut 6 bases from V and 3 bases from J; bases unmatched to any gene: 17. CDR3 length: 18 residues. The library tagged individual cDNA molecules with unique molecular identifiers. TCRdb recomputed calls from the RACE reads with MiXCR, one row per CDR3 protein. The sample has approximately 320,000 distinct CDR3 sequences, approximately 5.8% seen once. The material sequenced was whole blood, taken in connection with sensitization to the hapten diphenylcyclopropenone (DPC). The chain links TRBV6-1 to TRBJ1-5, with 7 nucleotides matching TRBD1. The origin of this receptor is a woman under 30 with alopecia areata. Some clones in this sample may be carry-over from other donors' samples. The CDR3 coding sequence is TGTGCCAGCAGCCTCCTCAGACCTGACAGGGAGGTCAATCAGCCCCAGCATTTT. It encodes CASSLLRPDREVNQPQHF.